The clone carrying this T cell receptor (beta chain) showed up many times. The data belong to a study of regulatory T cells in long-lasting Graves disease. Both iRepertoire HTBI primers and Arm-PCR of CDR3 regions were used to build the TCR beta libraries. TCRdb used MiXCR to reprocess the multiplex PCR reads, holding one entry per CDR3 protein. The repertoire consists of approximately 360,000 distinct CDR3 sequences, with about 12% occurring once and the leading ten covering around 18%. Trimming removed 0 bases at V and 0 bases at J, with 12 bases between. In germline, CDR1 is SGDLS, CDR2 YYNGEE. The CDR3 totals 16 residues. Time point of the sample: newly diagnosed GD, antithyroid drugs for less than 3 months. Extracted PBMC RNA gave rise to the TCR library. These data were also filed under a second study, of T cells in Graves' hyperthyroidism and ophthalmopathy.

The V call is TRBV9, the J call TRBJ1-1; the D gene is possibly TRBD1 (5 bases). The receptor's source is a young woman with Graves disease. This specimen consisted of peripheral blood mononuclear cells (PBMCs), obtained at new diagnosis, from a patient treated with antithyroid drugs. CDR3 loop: CASSVDGGTMNTEAFF. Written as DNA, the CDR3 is TGTGCCAGCAGCGTAGACGGGGGGACCATGAACACTGAAGCTTTCTTT.